The 10 T cell receptor beta chains below were found in one sample sequenced in a study of shared clonotypes between healthy human individuals (dated by TCRdb to the early 2020s). The library came from the immunoSEQ multiplex PCR assay. In TCRdb, the immuneACCESS table is reduced to in-frame sequences with V and J assigned. These tables do not hold every clone; where another copy was compared, an unresolved V gene accounts for under half, and the others remain unexplained. This sample gives about 100,000 clones in total; about 72% of them show up just once. Roughly 22% of the sample is in the top ten clones. Source material: memory CD8+ T cells sorted from blood. This specimen's cell subset or site label, interpreted: CD45RO+ cells pooled with CCR7-negative TemRA cells. The origin of the receptors is a woman aged 30 to 39 in good health.

The chain is built from TRBV2 and TRBJ2-6, with 8 bases that match TRBD1. CDR1 is SNHLY and CDR2 is FYNNEI in the germline V gene. This CDR3 comprises 17 residues. With V trimmed by 1 base and J by 2 bases, 4 bases remained unmatched. CDR3 region: CASSEGPGGAGANVLTF. The CDR3 region has the DNA TGTGCCAGCAGTGAAGGCCCAGGGGGCGCTGGGGCCAACGTCCTGACTTTC.

By its share, this clone is medium-sized. The chain has TRBV13 and TRBJ2-1; 8 bases agree with TRBD2. CDR1 is PRHDT, CDR2 FYEKMQ, per germline (reference sequence). V gave up 5 bases and J gave up 7 bases; unmatched junction bases: 7. The CDR3 extends over 14 amino acids. CDR3 sequence: CASSAGLVENEQFF. DNA for the CDR3: TGTGCCAGCAGCGCGGGACTAGTTGAAAATGAGCAGTTCTTC.

DNA for the CDR3: TGTGCCTGTGACAGGGGTTCTGGCTACACCTTC. Its protein product is CACDRGSGYTF. J is TRBJ1-2 and V is TRBV30; 8 bases are a match to TRBD1. The V gene end was trimmed by 6 bases and the J gene end by 7 bases; junction bases not matched to a gene: 4. CDR3 length: 11 residues. CDR1 is GTSNPN, CDR2 SVGIG, per germline (reference sequence). The variable domain in full, with the rest retrieved from reference TRBV30 and TRBJ1-2, is SQTIHQWPATLVQPVGSPLSLECTVEGTSNPNLYWYRQAAGRGLQLLFYSVGIGQISSEVPQNLSASRPQDRQFILSSKKLLLSDSGFYLCACDRGSGYTFGSGTRLTVV.

This clone was counted between two and nine times. The chain combines TRBV9 with TRBJ2-7; D unresolved. Trimming took off 0 bases at V and 0 bases at J, with 7 bases between the two ends. The length of the CDR3 is 14 residues. Germline CDR1 SGDLS, CDR2 YYNGEE. The CDR3 region has the DNA TGTGCCAGCAGCGTAGCCGGAACCTCCTACGAGCAGTACTTC. Protein: CASSVAGTSYEQYF.

J is TRBJ1-1 and V is TRBV2, with D possibly being TRBD1 (6 bases). Looked up from germline, CDR1 is SNHLY and CDR2 is FYNNEI. Trimming removed 10 bases at V and 7 bases at J, with 16 bases between. This CDR3 contains 12 residues. CDR3 region: CATQGRRLEAFF. For the CDR3, the DNA is TGTGCCACTCAGGGGCGTAGGCTTGAAGCTTTCTTT.

This chain links TRBV5-1 with TRBJ2-7; D might be TRBD2 (5 bases). CDR1 SGHRS and CDR2 YFSETQ come from the germline V gene. V gave up 4 bases and J gave up 3 bases, with 11 bases separating them. The CDR3 consists of 13 residues. CDR3 in DNA: TGCGCCAGCAGCACAGAACGGGGCTACGAGCAGTACTTC. Its translation: CASSTERGYEQYF.

Written as DNA, the CDR3 is TGTGCCAGCACCGAGGGGAGAACGGGGTCGACTACCGGGGAGCTGTTTTTT. Protein: CASTEGRTGSTTGELFF. This chain uses TRBV28 with TRBJ2-2, with D perhaps given as TRBD1 or TRBD2 (5 bases each). Deletions cut 7 bases from V and 5 bases from J, with 23 bases between. The CDR3 covers 17 residues. Germline CDR1 and CDR2: MDHEN and SYDVKM.

This clone appeared many times. In DNA, the CDR3 is TGTGCCAGCAGTTCCGGGACAGGGGGCGCGGAGACCCAGTACTTC. Protein product: CASSSGTGGAETQYF. V gene TRBV27 combines with J gene TRBJ2-5; TRBD1 matches 12 bases. Germline V gene data show CDR1 as MNHEY and CDR2 as SMNVEV (reference sequence). This CDR3 has 15 residues. Trimming took 4 bases from V and 5 from J; bases not matched to a gene: 5.

V and J are TRBV7-9 and TRBJ1-1; D unclear. The CDR3 runs to 17 residues. Trimming shortened V by 1 base and J by 1 base, and 16 bases separated the two germline ends. CDR1 is SEHNR, CDR2 FQNEAQ, per germline (reference sequence). The CDR3 nucleotides are TGTGCCAGCAGCTTAGGGAGGCTAGGTCGTGGGAACACTGAAGCTTTCTTT. The encoded protein is CASSLGRLGRGNTEAFF.

J is TRBJ1-1 and V is TRBV28; no clear D gene. The germline gives CDR1 MDHEN, CDR2 SYDVKM. The CDR3 has 17 amino acids. V dropped 1 base and J dropped 0 bases, with 15 bases sitting between them. CDR3 protein: CASSLFPGETLNTEAFF. The CDR3 DNA reads TGTGCCAGCAGTTTATTTCCAGGAGAGACTTTGAACACTGAAGCTTTCTTT.